Listed here are 27 T cell receptor beta chains from one sample, sequenced in a study of T cells in Graves' hyperthyroidism and ophthalmopathy. Amplified TCR beta CDR3 regions derived from RNA transcripts. In the first-round RT-PCR of the TCR CDR3, the HTBI primer set was used. Each CDR3 protein gets one entry after TCRdb re-called the multiplex PCR reads with MiXCR. The table includes approximately 380,000 distinct CDR3 sequences, approximately 19% detected once. The sample taken for sequencing was blood. The source is a woman under 30 with Graves' hyperthyroidism.

There are many counts of this clonotype. The junction departs from the called germline gene at one end, perhaps through a read error. The V call is TRBV7-7, the J call TRBJ1-3; D may be TRBD1 (6 bases). The CDR3 covers 15 residues. The germline V gene encodes CDR1 SSHAT and CDR2 FNYEAQ (reference sequence). CDR3 protein: CASSLGRGPGNTIYF. Written as DNA, the CDR3 is TGTGCTAGCAGCTTAGGCAGGGGACCTGGAAACACCATATATTTT. Based on the CDR3 plus reference TRBV7-7 and TRBJ1-3, the full variable domain is GAGVSQSPRYKVTKRGQDVTLRCDPISSHATLYWYQQALGQGPEFLTYFNYEAQPDKSGLPSDRFSAERPEGSISTLTIQRTEQRDSAMYRCASSLGRGPGNTIYFGEGSWLTVV.

This clonotype was detected ten times or more. The CDR3 bases are TGTGCCAGCAGTGAATGGGAGACAGGGGGCTACGAGCAGTACTTC. Its translation is CASSEWETGGYEQYF. The chain has TRBV25-1 and TRBJ2-7; TRBD1 matches at 9 bases. Germline CDR1 reads MGHDK; CDR2 reads SYGVNS. The CDR3 extends over 15 amino acids. Trimming cost V 1 base and J 3 bases; bases outside gene matches: 4.

This clonotype was observed at least ten times. The chain couples TRBV5-6 to TRBJ2-5, with D perhaps TRBD1 (6 bases). Trimming left V 3 bases short and J 1 base short, with 10 bases between. Germline V gene data show CDR1 as SGHDT and CDR2 as YYEEEE. The CDR3 runs 14 residues. The CDR3 is CASSWQTGQETQYF. In DNA, the CDR3 is TGTGCCAGCAGCTGGCAGACAGGCCAAGAGACCCAGTACTTC.

The V gene is TRBV27, the J gene TRBJ2-7; a possible D gene is TRBD2 (5 bases). This CDR3 spans 13 amino acids. V lost 5 bases to trimming and J lost 2 bases, with 10 bases between them. Per the germline V gene, CDR1 is MNHEY and CDR2 is SMNVEV (reference sequence). The CDR3 spells CASSVGVPYEQYF. The CDR3 nucleotides are TGTGCCAGCAGTGTCGGGGTTCCCTACGAGCAGTACTTC.

Only a few counts were recorded for this clonotype. The V gene is TRBV12-3 or TRBV12-4, the J gene TRBJ1-2, with 8 bases fitting TRBD1. The CDR3 runs to 14 residues. The V and J ends lost 5 bases and 5 bases, in that order; junction bases with no gene match: 7. The CDR3 sequence is CASSAHRGGYGYTF. Written as DNA, the CDR3 is TGTGCCAGCAGTGCCCACAGGGGGGGATATGGCTACACCTTC.

The rearrangement joins TRBV15 to TRBJ2-5; D possibly matches TRBD1 or TRBD2 (5 bases each). Germline V lookup: CDR1 LNHNV, CDR2 YYDKDF (reference sequence). Trimming shortened V by 3 bases and J by 5 bases, and 10 bases separated the two germline ends. CDR3 length: 13 amino acids. The DNA for the CDR3 is TGTGCCACCAGCAGCTTAGAGGGGGAGACCCAGTACTTC. Translating it yields CATSSLEGETQYF.

At least ten counts were recorded for this clonotype. An end of the junction differs from the germline gene, which may be a read error. The J gene is TRBJ1-5, the V gene TRBV2; possibly TRBD1 for D (6 bases). This CDR3 has 16 residues. Germline V gives CDR1 SNHLY, CDR2 FYNNEI. This CDR3 reads CASREDRRFSNQPQHF. CDR3 DNA sequence: TGTGCCAGCAGAGAAGACAGGCGATTTAGCAATCAGCCCCAGCATTTT.

This clonotype was detected many times. A much larger clone differs from this one at a single base, so this may be a read error. The chain combines TRBV20-1 with TRBJ2-2, with D possibly TRBD1 on 6 matching bases. Trimming removed 4 bases at V and 7 bases at J, with 16 bases between. The CDR3 length is 14 residues. In germline, CDR1 is DFQATT, CDR2 SNEGSKA (reference sequence). CDR3 DNA: TGCAGTGCTAAAGAGAACAGGGATCACGGGGAGCTGTTTTTT. Amino acid sequence: CSAKENRDHGELFF.

V and J are TRBV15 and TRBJ1-5; weak D call: TRBD1 (5 bases). Trimming removed 0 bases from V and 0 bases from J, with 15 bases in between. The CDR3 has 18 residues. Germline V gives CDR1 LNHNV, CDR2 YYDKDF (reference sequence). This chain's CDR3 is CATSRDGAGRNSNQPQHF. The CDR3 region has the DNA TGTGCCACCAGCAGAGATGGGGCAGGGAGAAATAGCAATCAGCCCCAGCATTTT.

J is TRBJ2-5 and V is TRBV4-2, with 8 bases that match TRBD2. The length of the CDR3 is 17 residues. Germline V gives CDR1 LGHNA, CDR2 YNFKEQ. J was trimmed by 2 bases and V by 0 bases; bases with no gene match: 8. CDR3: CASSQEGAGGIQETQYF. The CDR3 nucleotides are TGTGCCAGCAGCCAAGAAGGGGCGGGGGGTATTCAAGAGACCCAGTACTTC.

Ten or more counts support this clonotype. The chain links TRBV10-3 to TRBJ2-5; D gene ambiguous. CDR3 length: 14 residues. V was pared by 0 bases and J by 2 bases, with 7 bases between. In germline, CDR1 is ENHRY, CDR2 SYGVKD. The CDR3: CAISESLEQETQYF. As DNA, the CDR3 is TGTGCCATCAGTGAGTCGTTGGAGCAAGAGACCCAGTACTTC.

The chain is built from TRBV4-1 and TRBJ1-1; 7 bases map to TRBD1. Germline V gene data show CDR1 as MGHRA and CDR2 as YSYEKL. The CDR3 runs to 15 residues. Trimming cost V 3 bases and J 6 bases; bases outside gene matches: 10. CDR3 bases: TGCGCCAGCAGCCAGGGACAGACCCTGGACGCTGAAGCTTTCTTT. Protein: CASSQGQTLDAEAFF.

To note about this clonotype: This is likely a read error, given that the CDR3 carries no conserved phenylalanine or tryptophan at its end. The J gene is TRBJ2-5, the V gene TRBV6-1; TRBD1 aligns across 11 bases. The CDR3 is 16 amino acids. Germline CDR1 reads MNHNS; CDR2 reads SASEGT. After removal of 5 bases from V and 7 bases from J, the junction contained 12 bases not matched to a gene. CDR3 nucleotide sequence: TGTGCCAGCAGTCCCTCCGGGACAGGGGGACGAGGGACCCAGTACATC. Translation gives CASSPSGTGGRGTQYI.

In this sample, this clonotype turned up many times. V is TRBV2 and J is TRBJ2-7; 12 bases are a match to TRBD2. The CDR3 contains 14 residues. Germline-derived CDR1 and CDR2 are SNHLY and FYNNEI. V shed 9 bases and J 0 bases; nucleotides not matched to a gene: 3. The CDR3 region has the DNA TGTGCCAGTCCGACTAGCGGGAGCTCCTACGAGCAGTACTTC. Amino acid sequence: CASPTSGSSYEQYF.

This clonotype was seen at least ten times. The chain employs TRBV15 and TRBJ1-3; D remains unclear. CDR3 length equals 15 residues. The germline V gene has CDR1 LNHNV and CDR2 YYDKDF (reference sequence). The V gene lost 1 base and the J gene lost 4 bases, with 11 bases spanning the gap. Here the CDR3 DNA reads TGTGCCACCAGCAGAGCTATGGTAACCGGAAACACCATATATTTT. Amino acids: CATSRAMVTGNTIYF.

This clonotype was seen at least ten times. The V gene is TRBV10-3, the J gene TRBJ2-2, with TRBD2 identical over 8 bases. This CDR3 region has 14 residues. V trimming: 2 bases; J trimming: 7 bases; junction bases outside the gene matches: 3. Per germline, CDR1 ENHRY and CDR2 SYGVKD. CDR3 sequence (DNA): TGTGCCATCAGTGAGCGGGGGGGCCTCGGGGAGCTGTTTTTT. It specifies CAISERGGLGELFF.

Many counts were recorded for this clonotype. The chain joins TRBV6-5 to TRBJ1-6; D perhaps matches TRBD1 (6 bases). The germline CDR1 and CDR2 sequences are MNHEY and SVGAGI. V gave up 4 bases and J gave up 5 bases, with 12 bases separating them. The CDR3 covers 15 residues. The CDR3 sequence is CASSSWDTNNSPLHF. The CDR3 nucleotides read TGTGCCAGCAGTTCGTGGGACACAAATAATTCACCCCTCCACTTT.

This clonotype was counted at least ten times. DNA of the CDR3: TGTGCCAGCAGTGCCCTTGGACAGGGGAATTCACCCCTCCACTTT. This encodes CASSALGQGNSPLHF. V gene TRBV6-1 combines with J gene TRBJ1-6; 9 bases line up with TRBD1. V was pared by 4 bases and J by 7 bases, with 5 bases of the junction left unmatched. The germline gives CDR1 MNHNS, CDR2 SASEGT. The CDR3 has 15 residues.

The table lists this clonotype with many counts. An end of the junction differs from the germline gene, which may be a read error. V and J are TRBV7-2 and TRBJ2-7; D not resolved. Germline V gene sequence: CDR1 SGHTA, CDR2 FQGNSA. The CDR3 has 12 amino acids. CDR3 sequence: CANSLGPREQYF. The CDR3 bases are TGTGCCAACAGCTTAGGGCCTCGCGAGCAGTACTTC.

In its sample, this clonotype was seen many times. The V call is TRBV10-3, the J call TRBJ2-4; D is uncertain. The CDR3 consists of 15 residues. Between the trimmed V and J ends, which lost 2 bases and 0 bases, there was a span of 8 bases. Germline V gene sequence: CDR1 ENHRY, CDR2 SYGVKD. The DNA for the CDR3 is TGTGCCATCAGTGAGGGACGGCTAGCCAAAAACATTCAGTACTTC. Amino acids: CAISEGRLAKNIQYF.

This clonotype occurred many times. The chain joins TRBV2 to TRBJ1-5, with D possibly TRBD1 on 6 matching bases. Germline V gene lookup returns CDR1 SNHLY and CDR2 FYNNEI. This CDR3 contains 18 residues. V shed 1 base and J shed 2 bases, with 18 bases lying between them. The CDR3 loop reads CASSEGWTASSGNQPQHF. The CDR3 nucleotides are TGTGCCAGCAGTGAAGGGTGGACAGCTTCGTCCGGCAATCAGCCCCAGCATTTT.

This clonotype was found many times. The CDR3 nucleotides are TGTGCCAGCAGTTCCGGGGAGTTCGAGCAGTACTTC. This translates into CASSSGEFEQYF. V and J are TRBV12-3 or TRBV12-4 and TRBJ2-7; possible D gene TRBD2, 5 bases. V was shortened by 4 bases and J by 6 bases, with 10 bases between the two germline ends. This CDR3 has 12 amino acids.

The chain couples TRBV19 to TRBJ2-3, with D unclear. The CDR3 runs 15 residues. Germline CDR1 and CDR2: LNHDA and SQIVND (reference sequence). Trimming shortened V by 4 bases and J by 0 bases, and 11 bases separated the two germline ends. Written as DNA, the CDR3 is TGTGCCAGTAGTAGAGCTAGGACCAGCACAGATACGCAGTATTTT. This codes for CASSRARTSTDTQYF.

The rearrangement joins TRBV4-2 to TRBJ2-7, with 12 positions matching TRBD1. Trimming took 3 bases from V and 4 from J; bases not matched to a gene: 4. CDR1 and CDR2 (germline): LGHNA, YNFKEQ. There are 15 residues in the CDR3. In DNA form, the CDR3 reads TGTGCCAGCAGCCAGGGGACAGGGGGCAAGTACGAGCAGTACTTC. This translates into CASSQGTGGKYEQYF.

This clonotype has ten or more counts. The rearrangement links TRBV2 to TRBJ2-5; D uncertain. This CDR3 comprises 13 residues. The germline V gene encodes CDR1 SNHLY and CDR2 FYNNEI. V was cut by 6 bases and J by 1 base, with 9 bases left in between. The CDR3 region has the DNA TGTGCCAGCAGCCCTTCGCTCCAAGAGACCCAGTACTTC. Protein product: CASSPSLQETQYF.

This clonotype turned up a few times. J is TRBJ2-6 and V is TRBV12-3 or TRBV12-4, with D uncertain. The CDR3 totals 13 residues. The V and J ends lost 6 bases and 4 bases respectively, with 7 bases between them. CDR3 amino acids: CASRGAGANVLTF. The CDR3 DNA sequence: TGTGCCAGCAGGGGTGCCGGGGCCAACGTCCTGACTTTC.

The table lists this clonotype with many counts. The chain links TRBV5-1 to TRBJ1-5; TRBD1 might be the D (6 bases). The CDR3 length is 14 residues. The germline gives CDR1 SGHRS, CDR2 YFSETQ. V lost 5 bases and J 1 base, leaving 10 bases between the germline ends. The CDR3 DNA reads as TGCGCCAGCAGTAAGGGGGGAAGCAATCAGCCCCAGCATTTT. Amino acids: CASSKGGSNQPQHF.